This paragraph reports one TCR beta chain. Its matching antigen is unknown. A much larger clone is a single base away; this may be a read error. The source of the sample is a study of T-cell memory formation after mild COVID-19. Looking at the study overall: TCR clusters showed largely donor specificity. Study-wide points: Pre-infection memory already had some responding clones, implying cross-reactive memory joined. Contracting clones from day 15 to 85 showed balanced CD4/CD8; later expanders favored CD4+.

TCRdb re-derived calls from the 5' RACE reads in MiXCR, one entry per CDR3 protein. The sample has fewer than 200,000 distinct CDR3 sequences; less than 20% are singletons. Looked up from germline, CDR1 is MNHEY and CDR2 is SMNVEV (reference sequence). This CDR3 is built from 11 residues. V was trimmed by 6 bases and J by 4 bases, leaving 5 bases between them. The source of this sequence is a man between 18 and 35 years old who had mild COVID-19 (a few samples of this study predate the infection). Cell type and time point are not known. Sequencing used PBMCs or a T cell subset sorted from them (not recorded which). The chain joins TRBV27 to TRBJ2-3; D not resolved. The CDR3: CASSRSDTQYF. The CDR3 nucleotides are TGTGCCAGCAGCCGCTCAGATACGCAGTATTTT.